These T cell receptor beta chains were read from a single sample in a study of human T cells and chemical hapten exposure. TCRdb re-analysed the RACE reads in MiXCR, keeping a single row per CDR3 protein. Of roughly 88,000 distinct CDR3 sequences in the sample, roughly 8.8% are singletons; the top ten hold about 3.5%. The sequencing here drew on whole blood, taken in connection with sensitization to the hapten diphenylcyclopropenone (DPC). These receptors were collected from a woman aged 40 to 50 with alopecia areata. Some clones in this sample may be carry-over from other donors' samples. The CDR3 runs from the conserved cysteine through the conserved F or W. A D gene is named only where the DNA matches it firmly. The size field is filled for only some rows; it gives once, few, many or a size class.

clone size	V gene	J gene	D gene	CDR3 protein	CDR3 DNA
few	TRBV23-1	TRBJ2-7	TRBD2	CASRRRTSGGIYEQYF	TGCGCCAGCAGACGTAGGACTAGCGGGGGAATCTACGAGCAGTACTTC
NA	TRBV7-2	TRBJ2-7	TRBD1	CASRGQSYEQYF	TGTGCCAGCAGGGGACAGTCCTACGAGCAGTACTTC
many	TRBV12-3/TRBV12-4	TRBJ1-1	NA	CASSMGPEAFF	TGTGCCAGCAGTATGGGACCTGAAGCTTTCTTT
NA	TRBV7-8	TRBJ2-5	NA	CASSFGDRETQYF	TGTGCCAGCAGCTTCGGCGATAGGGAGACCCAGTACTTC
NA	TRBV7-6	TRBJ1-3	NA	CASSLTLSGNTIYF	TGTGCCAGCAGCTTAACACTCTCTGGAAACACCATATATTTT
few	TRBV7-6	TRBJ1-4	TRBD1	CASSSGTGLGANEKLFF	TGTGCCAGCAGCTCCGGGACAGGGTTAGGGGCTAATGAAAAACTGTTTTTT
many	TRBV5-4	TRBJ2-1	TRBD1	CASRGTGGRSYNEQFF	TGTGCCAGCAGGGGGACAGGGGGCAGGTCCTACAATGAGCAGTTCTTC
NA	TRBV25-1	TRBJ2-1	NA	CASSVTGSNEQFF	TGTGCCAGCAGTGTCACAGGGAGCAATGAGCAGTTCTTC
few	TRBV7-2	TRBJ2-7	NA	CASSRTSTTPYEQYF	TGTGCCAGCAGCCGGACATCGACGACACCCTACGAGCAGTACTTC
NA	TRBV9	TRBJ1-5	NA	CASSAADGYNQPQHF	TGTGCCAGCAGCGCGGCGGACGGCTACAATCAGCCCCAGCATTTT
many	TRBV7-9	TRBJ2-3	NA	CASSLGPFDTQYF	TGTGCCAGCAGCTTAGGGCCATTCGATACGCAGTATTTT
NA	TRBV20-1	TRBJ1-1	NA	CSATPRFTEAFF	TGCAGTGCCACTCCAAGGTTTACTGAAGCTTTCTTT
many	TRBV4-2	TRBJ1-2	NA	CASSQEDRIYGYTF	TGTGCCAGCAGCCAAGAGGACAGAATCTATGGCTACACCTTC
NA	TRBV10-3	TRBJ1-3	NA	CAISESSGFTSRNTIYF	TGTGCCATCAGTGAGTCGTCAGGGTTCACTTCCCGAAACACCATATATTTT
few	TRBV7-2	TRBJ2-3	TRBD2	CASSSTGGYQVDTQYF	TGTGCCAGCAGCTCCACGGGGGGGTATCAAGTAGATACGCAGTATTTT
many	TRBV4-3	TRBJ2-7	TRBD2	CASSPSRGGSYEQYF	TGCGCCAGCAGCCCCTCTCGCGGGGGTTCCTACGAGCAGTACTTC
many	TRBV19	TRBJ1-1	NA	CASLRDRLSTEAFF	TGTGCCAGCTTAAGAGACAGGCTAAGTACTGAAGCTTTCTTT
NA	TRBV23-1	TRBJ2-4	NA	CASSQPGRTQAKNIQYF	TGCGCCAGCAGTCAACCGGGGCGGACCCAAGCCAAAAACATTCAGTACTTC
NA	TRBV12-3/TRBV12-4	TRBJ2-5	NA	CASSSGLDEETQYF	TGTGCCAGCAGTTCAGGCCTAGACGAAGAGACCCAGTACTTC
few	TRBV28	TRBJ2-2	NA	CASSLSGITGELFF	TGTGCCAGCAGTTTATCCGGGATTACCGGGGAGCTGTTTTTT